The TCR beta chain under discussion was sequenced for a study of siplizumab effects on memory and regulatory T cells. Study-wide points: Naive T cells seemed more diverse than memory cells and seemed major alloresponse contributors.

The CDR3 runs to 15 residues. CDR1 LNHDA and CDR2 SQIVND come from the germline V gene (reference sequence). A word on this clone: What it binds is unknown. One junction end disagrees with the germline gene, perhaps due to a read error.

The method was immunoSEQ multiplex PCR; TCRdb's version includes in-frame clones alone and lacks a portion of them. The repertoire has some 87,000 clones, 70% to 90% of them found once; the top ten carry around 16%. The sequence was collected from a human donor in good health. The chain couples TRBV19 to TRBJ2-7; the match to TRBD2 covers 7 bases. Sequenced sample: CD4+ T cells sorted from blood. CDR3 protein: CASSRTGTISHEQYF. The CDR3 bases are TGTGCCAGTAGTAGAACCGGGACTATCTCCCACGAGCAGTACTTC. Based on the CDR3 plus reference TRBV19 and TRBJ2-7, the full variable domain is DGGITQSPKYLFRKEGQNVTLSCEQNLNHDAMYWYRQDPGQGLRLIYYSQIVNDFQKGDIAEGYSVSREKKESFPLTVTSAQKNPTAFYLCASSRTGTISHEQYFGPGTRLTVT.